What follows are 9 T cell receptor beta chains derived from one specimen sequenced in a study of cytotoxic CD8 clonotypes in ibrutinib-treated CLL. TCRdb keeps only in-frame clones here, not all; method: immunoSEQ multiplex PCR. The sample lists around 310,000 clones, about 80% occurring once. The material sequenced was PBMCs, taken before ibrutinib treatment. Receptor source: a human donor with chronic lymphocytic leukemia.

The chain has TRBV28 and TRBJ1-1; TRBD1 is a possible D gene (6 bases). The germline V gene has CDR1 MDHEN and CDR2 SYDVKM. The V end lost 6 bases, the J end lost 1 base, and 21 bases lay between the germline ends. There are 17 residues in the CDR3. CDR3 protein: CASRPTQGPSRNTEAFF. The CDR3, as DNA: TGTGCCAGCAGGCCCACACAGGGACCGAGCCGGAACACTGAAGCTTTCTTT. The full variable domain, completed using reference TRBV28 and TRBJ1-1, is DVKVTQSSRYLVKRTGEKVFLECVQDMDHENMFWYRQDPGLGLRLIYFSYDVKMKEKGDIPEGYSVSREKKERFSLILESASTNQTSMYLCASRPTQGPSRNTEAFFGQGTRLTVV.

The rearrangement uses TRBV19 and TRBJ2-7, with 9 bases that match TRBD1. The CDR3 is made up of 15 amino acids. V gave up 6 bases and J gave up 6 bases; unmatched junction bases: 12. Germline CDR1 reads LNHDA; CDR2 reads SQIVND (reference sequence). The DNA of the CDR3 is TGTGCCAGTAGGCCGGGGACAGGGTCTGTTTTCGAGCAGTACTTC. The encoded protein is CASRPGTGSVFEQYF.

The gene calls are TRBV5-1 and TRBJ1-3; weak D call: TRBD1 (6 bases). The length of the CDR3 is 17 residues. The germline V and J ends were trimmed by 0 bases and 4 bases, with 17 bases remaining between them. From germline, CDR1 is SGHRS and CDR2 YFSETQ. The CDR3: CASSLGPLGQSGNTIYF. The CDR3 nucleotides read TGCGCCAGCAGCTTGGGACCCCTCGGACAGTCCGGAAACACCATATATTTT.

This clone was seen more than once but under ten times. The chain combines TRBV2 with TRBJ2-7, with 7 bases aligning to TRBD2. CDR3 size: 12 residues. Germline CDR1 is SNHLY and CDR2 is FYNNEI. Losses at the gene ends were 6 bases for V and 3 bases for J; bases not matched to a gene: 2. The CDR3 region has the DNA TGTGCCAGCAGAGGGAGGGTCTACGAGCAGTACTTC. Translating it yields CASRGRVYEQYF.

J is TRBJ1-1 and V is TRBV5-1; a possible D gene is TRBD1 (5 bases). Deletions cut 3 bases from V and 1 base from J, with 10 bases between. The germline V gene encodes CDR1 SGHRS and CDR2 YFSETQ. This CDR3 region has 14 residues. CDR3 protein: CASSSHRGNTEAFF. CDR3 bases: TGCGCCAGCAGCTCCCATAGGGGGAACACTGAAGCTTTCTTT.

V is TRBV27 and J is TRBJ2-2; unclear D gene. CDR3 length: 15 residues. Germline V gene sequence: CDR1 MNHEY, CDR2 SMNVEV (reference sequence). Trimming removed 8 bases from V and 4 bases from J, with 17 bases in between. The CDR3 DNA is TGTGCCAGCCGATTTGGACGCCGCCTCACCGGGGAGCTGTTTTTT. This sequence encodes CASRFGRRLTGELFF.

The CDR3, as DNA: TGCAGCGTTGCCAAGGGACTTAATGAGCAGTTCTTC. Its protein is CSVAKGLNEQFF. The chain carries TRBV29-1 and TRBJ2-1; tentative D call: TRBD2 (6 bases). V lost 4 bases and J 7 bases, leaving 11 bases between the germline ends. This CDR3 region has 12 residues. From germline, CDR1 is SQVTM and CDR2 ANQGSEA.

CDR3 nucleotides: TGTGCCAGCAGCCAAGGACAGGGGACCTTCTACGAGCAGTACTTC. Translating gives CASSQGQGTFYEQYF. The rearrangement joins TRBV7-2 to TRBJ2-7, with 9 nucleotides matching TRBD1. Germline loops: CDR1 SGHTA, CDR2 FQGNSA. V was pared by 5 bases and J by 3 bases, with 8 bases of the junction left unmatched. The CDR3 has 15 amino acids.

The chain recombines TRBV20-1 with TRBJ2-7, with D uncertain. Per the germline V gene, CDR1 is DFQATT and CDR2 is SNEGSKA (reference sequence). Deletions cut 2 bases from V and 4 bases from J, with 6 bases between. This CDR3 contains 11 residues. The CDR3 sequence is CSARPGYEQYF. In nucleotides, the CDR3 is TGCAGTGCTAGACCCGGTTACGAGCAGTACTTC.